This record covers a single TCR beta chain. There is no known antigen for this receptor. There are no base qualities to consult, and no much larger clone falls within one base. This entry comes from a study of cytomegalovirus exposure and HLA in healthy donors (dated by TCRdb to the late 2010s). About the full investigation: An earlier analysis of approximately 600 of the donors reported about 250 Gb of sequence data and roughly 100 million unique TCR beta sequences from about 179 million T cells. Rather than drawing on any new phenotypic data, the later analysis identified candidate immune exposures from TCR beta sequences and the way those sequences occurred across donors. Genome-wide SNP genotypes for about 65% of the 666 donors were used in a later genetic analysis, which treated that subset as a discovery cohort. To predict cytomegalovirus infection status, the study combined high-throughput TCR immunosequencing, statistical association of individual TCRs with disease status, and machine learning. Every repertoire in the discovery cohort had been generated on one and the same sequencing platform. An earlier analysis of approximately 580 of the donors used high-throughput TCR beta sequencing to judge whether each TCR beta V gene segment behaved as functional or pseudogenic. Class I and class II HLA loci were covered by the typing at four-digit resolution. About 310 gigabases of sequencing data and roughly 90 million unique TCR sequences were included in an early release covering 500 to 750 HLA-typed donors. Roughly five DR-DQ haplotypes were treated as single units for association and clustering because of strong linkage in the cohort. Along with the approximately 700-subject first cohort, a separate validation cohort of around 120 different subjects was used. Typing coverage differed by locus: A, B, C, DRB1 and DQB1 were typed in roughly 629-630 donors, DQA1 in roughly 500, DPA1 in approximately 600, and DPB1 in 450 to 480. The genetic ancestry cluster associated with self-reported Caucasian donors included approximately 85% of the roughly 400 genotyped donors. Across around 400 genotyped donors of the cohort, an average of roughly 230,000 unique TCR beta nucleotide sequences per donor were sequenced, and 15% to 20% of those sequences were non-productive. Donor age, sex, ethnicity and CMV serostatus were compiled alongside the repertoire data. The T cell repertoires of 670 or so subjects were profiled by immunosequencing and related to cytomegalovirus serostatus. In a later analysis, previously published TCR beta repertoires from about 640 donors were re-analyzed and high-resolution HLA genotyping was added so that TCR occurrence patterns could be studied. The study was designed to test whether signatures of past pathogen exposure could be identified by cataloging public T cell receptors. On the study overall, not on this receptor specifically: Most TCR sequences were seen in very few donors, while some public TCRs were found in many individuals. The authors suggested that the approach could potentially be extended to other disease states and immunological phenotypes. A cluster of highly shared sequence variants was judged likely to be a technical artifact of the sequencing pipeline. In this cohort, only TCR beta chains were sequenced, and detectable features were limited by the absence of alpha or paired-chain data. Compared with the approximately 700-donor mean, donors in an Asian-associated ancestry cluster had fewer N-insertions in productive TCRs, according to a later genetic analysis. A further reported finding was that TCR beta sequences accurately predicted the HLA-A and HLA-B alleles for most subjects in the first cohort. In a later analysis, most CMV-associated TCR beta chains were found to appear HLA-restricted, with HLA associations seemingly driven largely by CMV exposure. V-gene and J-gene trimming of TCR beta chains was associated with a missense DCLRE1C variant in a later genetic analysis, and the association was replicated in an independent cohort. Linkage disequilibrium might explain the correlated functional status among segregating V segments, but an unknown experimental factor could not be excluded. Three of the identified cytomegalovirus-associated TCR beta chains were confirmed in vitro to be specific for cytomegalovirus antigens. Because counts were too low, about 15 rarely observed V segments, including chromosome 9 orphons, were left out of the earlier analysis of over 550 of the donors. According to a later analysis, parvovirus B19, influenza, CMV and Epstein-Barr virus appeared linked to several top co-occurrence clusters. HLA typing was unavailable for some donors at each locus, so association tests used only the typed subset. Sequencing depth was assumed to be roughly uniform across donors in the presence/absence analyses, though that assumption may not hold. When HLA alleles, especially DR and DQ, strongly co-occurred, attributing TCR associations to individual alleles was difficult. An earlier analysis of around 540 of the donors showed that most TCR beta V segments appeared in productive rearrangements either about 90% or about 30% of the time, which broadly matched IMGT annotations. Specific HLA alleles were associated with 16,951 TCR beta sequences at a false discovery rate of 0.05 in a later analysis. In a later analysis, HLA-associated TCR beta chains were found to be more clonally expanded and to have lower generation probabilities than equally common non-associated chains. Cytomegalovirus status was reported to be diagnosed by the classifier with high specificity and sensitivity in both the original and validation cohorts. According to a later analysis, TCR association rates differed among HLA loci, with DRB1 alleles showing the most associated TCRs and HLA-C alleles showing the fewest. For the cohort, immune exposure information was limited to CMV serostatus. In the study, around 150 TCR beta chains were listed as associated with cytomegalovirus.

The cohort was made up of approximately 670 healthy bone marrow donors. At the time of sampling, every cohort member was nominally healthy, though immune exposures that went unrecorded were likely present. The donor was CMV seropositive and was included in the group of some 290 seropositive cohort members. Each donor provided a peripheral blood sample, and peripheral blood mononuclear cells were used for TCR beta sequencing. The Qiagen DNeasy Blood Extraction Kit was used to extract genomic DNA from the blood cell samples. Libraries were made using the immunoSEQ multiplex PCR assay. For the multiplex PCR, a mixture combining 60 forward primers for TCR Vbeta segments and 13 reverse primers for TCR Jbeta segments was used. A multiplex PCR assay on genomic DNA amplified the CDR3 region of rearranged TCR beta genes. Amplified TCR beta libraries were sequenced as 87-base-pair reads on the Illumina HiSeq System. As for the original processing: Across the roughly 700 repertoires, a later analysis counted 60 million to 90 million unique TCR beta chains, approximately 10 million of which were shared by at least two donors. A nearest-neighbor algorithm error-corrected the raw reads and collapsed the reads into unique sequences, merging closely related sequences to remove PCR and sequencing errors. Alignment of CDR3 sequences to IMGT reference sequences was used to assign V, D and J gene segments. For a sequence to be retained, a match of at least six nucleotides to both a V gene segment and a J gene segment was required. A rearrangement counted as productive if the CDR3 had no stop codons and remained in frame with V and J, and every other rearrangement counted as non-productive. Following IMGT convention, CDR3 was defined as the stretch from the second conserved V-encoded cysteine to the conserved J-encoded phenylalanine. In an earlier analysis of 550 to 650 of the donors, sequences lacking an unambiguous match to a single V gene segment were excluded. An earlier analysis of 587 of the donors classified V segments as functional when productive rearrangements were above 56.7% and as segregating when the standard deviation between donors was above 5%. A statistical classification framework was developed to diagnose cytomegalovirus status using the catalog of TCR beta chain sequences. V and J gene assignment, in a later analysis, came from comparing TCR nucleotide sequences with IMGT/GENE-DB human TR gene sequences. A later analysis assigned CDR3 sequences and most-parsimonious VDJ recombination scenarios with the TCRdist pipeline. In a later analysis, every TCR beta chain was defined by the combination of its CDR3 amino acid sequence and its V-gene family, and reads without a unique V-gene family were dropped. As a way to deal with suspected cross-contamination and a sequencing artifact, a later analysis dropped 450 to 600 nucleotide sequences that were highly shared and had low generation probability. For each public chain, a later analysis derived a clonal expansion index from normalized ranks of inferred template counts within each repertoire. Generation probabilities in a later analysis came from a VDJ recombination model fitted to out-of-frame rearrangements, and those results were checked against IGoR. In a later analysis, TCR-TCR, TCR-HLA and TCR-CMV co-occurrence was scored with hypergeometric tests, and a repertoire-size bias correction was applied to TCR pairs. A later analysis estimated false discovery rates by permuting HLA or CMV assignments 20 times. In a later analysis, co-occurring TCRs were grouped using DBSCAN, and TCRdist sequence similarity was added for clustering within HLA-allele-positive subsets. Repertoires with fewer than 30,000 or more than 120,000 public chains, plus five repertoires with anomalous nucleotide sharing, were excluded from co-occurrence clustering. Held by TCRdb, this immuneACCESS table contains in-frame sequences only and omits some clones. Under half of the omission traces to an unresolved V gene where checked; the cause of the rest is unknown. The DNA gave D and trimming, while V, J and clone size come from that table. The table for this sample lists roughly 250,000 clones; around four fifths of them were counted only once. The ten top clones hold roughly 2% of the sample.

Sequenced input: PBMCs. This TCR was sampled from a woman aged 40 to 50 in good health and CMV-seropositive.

The CDR3 is CASSLTPTSYPEDTQYF. The DNA sequence follows: TGTGCCAGCAGTCTTACACCGACTAGTTACCCGGAGGATACGCAGTATTTT. The rearranged chain carries TRBV2 and TRBJ2-3, with TRBD2 as a weak D call on 6 bases. The germline V gene yields SNHLY for CDR1 and FYNNEI for CDR2. V lost 5 bases and J lost 6 bases; the stretch between them is 24 bases long. CDR3 length: 17 amino acids, cysteine to phenylalanine. Only the CDR3 region is kept as DNA, spanning 51 bases read in frame from base 1.